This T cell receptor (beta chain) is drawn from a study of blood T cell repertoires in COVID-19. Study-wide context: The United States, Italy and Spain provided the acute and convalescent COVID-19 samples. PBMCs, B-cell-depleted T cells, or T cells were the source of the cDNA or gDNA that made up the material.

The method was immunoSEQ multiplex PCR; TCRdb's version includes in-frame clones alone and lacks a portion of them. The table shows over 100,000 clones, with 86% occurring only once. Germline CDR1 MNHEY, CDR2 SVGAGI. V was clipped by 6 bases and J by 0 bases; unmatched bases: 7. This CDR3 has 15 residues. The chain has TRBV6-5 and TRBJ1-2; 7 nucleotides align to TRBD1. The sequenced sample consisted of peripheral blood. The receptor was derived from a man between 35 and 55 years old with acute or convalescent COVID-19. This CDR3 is CASSSPGQPNYGYTF. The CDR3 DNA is TGTGCCAGCAGCTCACCGGGACAGCCTAACTATGGCTACACCTTC.